This TCR beta chain emerged from a study of graft-versus-host responses after intestinal transplantation (dated by TCRdb to the early 2020s). With regard to the full study: The transplants that recipients received were multivisceral, liver-intestinal, or isolated intestinal. Of the 20 to 25 intestinal transplant recipients enrolled in the cohort, one of whom was a retransplant, 3 patients without pretransplant specimens were excluded. Donor T cell macrochimerism was defined as a peak of at least 4% donor T cells among recipient peripheral blood mononuclear cells. All recipients received anti-thymocyte globulin induction followed by maintenance tacrolimus and steroids for approximately 3 years. To identify alloreactive clones, pre-transplant mixed lymphocyte reaction products were sequenced and then compared with unstimulated pre-transplant donor and recipient T cells. After intestinal transplantation, graft-versus-host and host-versus-graft alloreactive T cell clones in the graft, circulation and bone marrow were tracked using bulk TCR-beta CDR3 sequencing. Samples from a few later patients were sequenced in-house on an Illumina MiSeq with MiXCR processing rather than by the commercial service.

Library creation used the immunoSEQ multiplex PCR assay. For most patients, genomic DNA was isolated using the Qiagen DNeasy Blood and Tissue Kit and was shipped frozen to Adaptive Biotechnologies for TCR sequencing. Adaptive Biotechnologies carried out high-throughput TCR-beta CDR3 sequencing of genomic DNA for most patients. In the authors' own workflow: Adaptive's ImmunoSEQ software supplied the TCR sequencing data for 15 to 20 patients, while MiXCR and VDJtools were used to process a few other patients. To correct CD4 versus CD8 sorting errors, any sequence found in both subsets at a frequency ratio below 5:1 was removed. CDR3 nucleotide sequences shared between donor and recipient were removed because the origin of such sequences could not be assigned. To count as alloreactive, a clone needed at least 2-fold expansion over unstimulated cells and a minimum CFSE-low frequency of 0.002% (template counts) or 0.001% (read counts). Clones were considered mappable if detected in sequenced pre-transplant spleen, lymph node, or MLR CFSE-low populations of the donor or recipient. Cumulative frequency of alloreactive clones was calculated as a percentage of all sequences weighted by copy number. TCRdb took this table from immuneACCESS and kept in-frame rearrangements with V and J called. Such tables lack part of the clones; where checked against another copy, unresolved V genes explain under half of the gap, and the rest is unexplained. That table is the source of V, J and clone size, and D and trimming were worked out from the DNA. The table for this sample lists roughly 64,000 clones; 90% of them were counted only once. Jointly, the top ten make up roughly 1.5% of the sample.

Points the paper makes about the study in general: In patients with donor T cell macrochimerism, the allografts had high GvH to HvG T cell clonal ratios. GvH clones were detected in recipient bone marrow, and some of these GvH clones were observed earlier in ileal mucosa or blood, consistent with an intestinal mucosal origin. Early after transplant, peak levels of circulating GvH clones were associated with declines in HvG clones. The relatively low number and heterogeneity of intestinal transplant patients limited the conclusions.

As concerns this clone: Which antigen it targets is not known. Base qualities are not at hand, and no much larger clone is one base apart.

According to the study, the label for this sample's time point signals: cells obtained before transplantation from donor or recipient. CD3+CD4+ and CD3+CD8+ populations were FACS-sorted from unstimulated pre-transplant donor and recipient cells taken from spleen or lymph nodes. This sample comprised unstimulated CD8+ T cells sorted from spleen or lymph node cells, obtained before transplant. This clonotype was obtained from a human donor who was the organ donor for an intestinal transplant.

The bases are TGTGCCAGCAGCACTGAGAACAGGGGGTGGACCGGGGAGCTGTTTTTT. Translated, this is CASSTENRGWTGELFF. The chain is assembled from TRBV27 and TRBJ2-2; the central 8 bases match TRBD1. In the germline V gene (reference sequence), CDR1 corresponds to MNHEY and CDR2 to SMNVEV. The CDR3 has 16 amino acids, counting the end cysteine and phenylalanine. Just the 48-base CDR3 DNA is kept, in frame starting at base 1. V trim: 6 bases; J trim: 5 bases; unmatched bases: 11.